This T cell receptor beta chain is from a study of T cell responses to AZD1222 COVID-19 vaccine. The study, taken as a whole, reports: No day 14 peak samples; only post-peak repertoires were characterized. Donor demographics were predominantly white British with a female majority; clonal diversity may be underestimated.

As for this clone: The antigen is unknown.

V dropped 1 base and J dropped 6 bases, with 4 bases sitting between them. The CDR3 sequence is 12 residues long. CDR1 and CDR2 (germline): SGDLS, YYNGEE. Some clones are missing from TCRdb's copy, which holds only in-frame ones; the method was immunoSEQ multiplex PCR. The table shows roughly 140,000 clones, with 85% to 95% occurring only once. The chain has TRBV9 and TRBJ2-2; D remains unclear. This receptor was taken from an adult who had recovered from COVID-19. Specimen: peripheral blood, collected after recovery from COVID-19. The CDR3 sequence is CASSVYPGELFF. The DNA of the CDR3 is TGTGCCAGCAGCGTATACCCCGGGGAGCTGTTTTTT.